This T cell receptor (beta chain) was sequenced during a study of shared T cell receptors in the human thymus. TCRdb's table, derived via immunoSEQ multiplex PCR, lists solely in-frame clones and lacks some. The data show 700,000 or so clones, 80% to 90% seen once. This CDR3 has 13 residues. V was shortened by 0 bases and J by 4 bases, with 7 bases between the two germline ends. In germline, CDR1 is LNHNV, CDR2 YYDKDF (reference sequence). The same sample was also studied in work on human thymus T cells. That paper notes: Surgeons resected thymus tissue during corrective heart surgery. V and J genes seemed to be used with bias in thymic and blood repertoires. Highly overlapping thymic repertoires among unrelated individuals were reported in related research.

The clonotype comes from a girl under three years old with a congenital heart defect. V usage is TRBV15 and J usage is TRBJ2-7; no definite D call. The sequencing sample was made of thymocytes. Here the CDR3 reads CATSRDVQYEQYF. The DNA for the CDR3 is TGTGCCACCAGCAGAGATGTACAATACGAGCAGTACTTC.